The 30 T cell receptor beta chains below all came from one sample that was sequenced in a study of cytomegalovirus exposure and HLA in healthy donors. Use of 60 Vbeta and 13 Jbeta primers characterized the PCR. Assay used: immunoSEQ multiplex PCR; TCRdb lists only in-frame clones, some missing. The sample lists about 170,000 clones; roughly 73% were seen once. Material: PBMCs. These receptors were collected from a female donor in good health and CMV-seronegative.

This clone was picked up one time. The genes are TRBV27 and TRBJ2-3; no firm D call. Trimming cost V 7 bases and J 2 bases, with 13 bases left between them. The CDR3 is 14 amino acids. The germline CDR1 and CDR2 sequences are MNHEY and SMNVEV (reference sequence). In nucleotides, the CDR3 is TGTGCCAGCATATGGCCTAGAATCACAGATACGCAGTATTTT. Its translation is CASIWPRITDTQYF.

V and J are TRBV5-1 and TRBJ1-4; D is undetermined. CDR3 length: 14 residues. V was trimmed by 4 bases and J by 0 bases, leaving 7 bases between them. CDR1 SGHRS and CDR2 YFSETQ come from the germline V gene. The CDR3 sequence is CASSRGATNEKLFF. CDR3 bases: TGCGCCAGCAGCCGCGGGGCAACTAATGAAAAACTGTTTTTT.

DNA of the CDR3: TGTGCCAGTAGTATAGTAGCGCCGAACACCGGGGAGCTGTTTTTT. It yields the protein CASSIVAPNTGELFF. V and J are TRBV19 and TRBJ2-2; possibly TRBD2 for D (5 bases). The V gene lost 1 base and the J gene lost 0 bases, with 6 bases spanning the gap. Germline V gene sequence: CDR1 LNHDA, CDR2 SQIVND (reference sequence). CDR3 length equals 15 residues.

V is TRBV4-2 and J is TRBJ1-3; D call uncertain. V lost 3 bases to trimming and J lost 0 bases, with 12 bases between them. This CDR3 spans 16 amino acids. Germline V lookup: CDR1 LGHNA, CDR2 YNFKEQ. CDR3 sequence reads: CASSHDPGSSGNTIYF. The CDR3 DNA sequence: TGTGCCAGCAGCCATGATCCGGGTAGCTCTGGAAACACCATATATTTT.

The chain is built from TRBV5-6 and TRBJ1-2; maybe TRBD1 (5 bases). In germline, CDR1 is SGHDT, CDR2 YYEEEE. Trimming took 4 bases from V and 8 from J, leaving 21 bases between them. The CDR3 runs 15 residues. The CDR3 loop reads CASSLPGGGPLGYTF. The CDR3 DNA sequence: TGTGCCAGCAGCCTTCCCGGGGGGGGACCCCTGGGCTACACCTTC.

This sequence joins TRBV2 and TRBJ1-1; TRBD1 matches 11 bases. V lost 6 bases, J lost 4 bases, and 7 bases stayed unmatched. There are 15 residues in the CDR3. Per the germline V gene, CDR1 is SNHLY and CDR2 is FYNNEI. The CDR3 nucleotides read TGTGCCAGCAGGGTTGGACAGGGGGCAGGCACTGAAGCTTTCTTT. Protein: CASRVGQGAGTEAFF.

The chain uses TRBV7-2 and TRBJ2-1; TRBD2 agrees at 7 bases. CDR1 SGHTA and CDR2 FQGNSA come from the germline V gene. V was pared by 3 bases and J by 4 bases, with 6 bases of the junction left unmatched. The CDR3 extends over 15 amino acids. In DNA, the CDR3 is TGTGCCAGCAGCTTCCGGGCTAGCGGATACAATGAGCAGTTCTTC. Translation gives CASSFRASGYNEQFF.

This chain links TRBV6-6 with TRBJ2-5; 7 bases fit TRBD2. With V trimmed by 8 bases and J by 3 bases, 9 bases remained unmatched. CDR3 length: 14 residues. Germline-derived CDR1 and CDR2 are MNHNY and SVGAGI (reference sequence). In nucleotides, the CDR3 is TGTGCCAGCGCATTGGGGGGGACTAAAGAGACCCAGTACTTC. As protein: CASALGGTKETQYF.

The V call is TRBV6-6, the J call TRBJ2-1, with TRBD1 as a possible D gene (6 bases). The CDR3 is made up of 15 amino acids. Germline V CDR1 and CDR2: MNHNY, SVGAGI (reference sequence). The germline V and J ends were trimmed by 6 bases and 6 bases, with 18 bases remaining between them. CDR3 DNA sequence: TGTGCCAGCAGCTCCCCGGGACATCGCTTCAATGAGCAGTTCTTC. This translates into CASSSPGHRFNEQFF.

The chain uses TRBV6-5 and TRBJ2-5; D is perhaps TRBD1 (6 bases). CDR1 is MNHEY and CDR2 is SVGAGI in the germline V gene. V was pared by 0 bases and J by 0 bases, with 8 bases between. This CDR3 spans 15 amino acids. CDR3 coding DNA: TGTGCCAGCAGTTACTCGACAGGAGACCAAGAGACCCAGTACTTC. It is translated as CASSYSTGDQETQYF.

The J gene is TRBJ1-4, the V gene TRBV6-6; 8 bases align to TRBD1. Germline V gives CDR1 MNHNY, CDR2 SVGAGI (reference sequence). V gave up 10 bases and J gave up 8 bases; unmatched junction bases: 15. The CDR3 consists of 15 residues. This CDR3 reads CATQSLVGDREKLFF. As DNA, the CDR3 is TGTGCCACCCAATCGTTAGTTGGGGACAGGGAAAAACTGTTTTTT.

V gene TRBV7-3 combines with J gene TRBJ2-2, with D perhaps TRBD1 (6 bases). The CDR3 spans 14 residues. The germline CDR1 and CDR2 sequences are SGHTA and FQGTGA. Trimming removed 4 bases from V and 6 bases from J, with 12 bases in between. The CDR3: CASSYNRDAGELFF. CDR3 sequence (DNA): TGTGCCAGCAGCTATAACAGGGACGCCGGGGAGCTGTTTTTT.

The CDR3 loop is CASTPTLIEVEQFF. For the CDR3, the DNA is TGTGCCAGCACCCCAACGCTTATAGAGGTTGAGCAGTTCTTC. The V call is TRBV2, the J call TRBJ2-1; D is uncertain. V was cut by 7 bases and J by 9 bases, with 19 bases left in between. The CDR3 totals 14 residues. Per germline, CDR1 SNHLY and CDR2 FYNNEI.

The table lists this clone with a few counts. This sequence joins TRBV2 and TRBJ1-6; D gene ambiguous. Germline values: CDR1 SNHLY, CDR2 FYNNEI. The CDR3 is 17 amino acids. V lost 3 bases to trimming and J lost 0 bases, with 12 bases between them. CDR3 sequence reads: CASSEVIGNSYNSPLHF. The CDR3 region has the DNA TGTGCCAGCAGTGAGGTTATCGGGAACTCCTATAATTCACCCCTCCACTTT.

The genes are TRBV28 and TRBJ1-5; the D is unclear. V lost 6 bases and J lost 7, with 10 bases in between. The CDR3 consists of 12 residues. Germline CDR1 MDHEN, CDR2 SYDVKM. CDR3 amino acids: CASRTGVQPQHF. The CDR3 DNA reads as TGTGCCAGCAGGACCGGGGTACAGCCCCAGCATTTT.

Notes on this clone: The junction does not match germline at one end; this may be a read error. The CDR3 loop is CAGSSPSQGLEQYF. The CDR3 DNA sequence: TGTGCCGGCAGCTCCCCTAGCCAGGGACTCGAGCAGTACTTC. This rearrangement joins TRBV5-4 to TRBJ2-7; maybe TRBD2 (6 bases). Germline V gene data show CDR1 as SGHNT and CDR2 as YYREEE (reference sequence). There are 14 residues in the CDR3. Full variable domain (outside the CDR3, taken from reference TRBV5-4 and TRBJ2-7): ETGVTQSPTHLIKTRGQQVTLRCSSQSGHNTVSWYQQALGQGPQFIFQYYREEENGRGNFPPRFSGLQFPNYSSELNVNALELDDSALYLCAGSSPSQGLEQYFGPGTRLTVT.

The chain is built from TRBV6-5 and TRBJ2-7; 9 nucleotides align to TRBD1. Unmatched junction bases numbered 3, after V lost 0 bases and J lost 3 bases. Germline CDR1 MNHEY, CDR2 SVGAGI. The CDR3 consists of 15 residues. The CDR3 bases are TGTGCCAGCAGTTACTCCCGGGACAGGGTCTACGAGCAGTACTTC. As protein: CASSYSRDRVYEQYF.

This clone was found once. Here the CDR3 DNA reads TGTGCCAGCCTTCCCTGTGGACTCCCAGCGGGCTACGAGCAGTACTTC. Translating it yields CASLPCGLPAGYEQYF. The J gene is TRBJ2-7, the V gene TRBV27; tentative D call: TRBD2 (6 bases). The germline CDR1 and CDR2 sequences are MNHEY and SMNVEV (reference sequence). The V gene lost 8 bases and the J gene lost 3 bases, with 23 bases spanning the gap. CDR3 length equals 16 residues.

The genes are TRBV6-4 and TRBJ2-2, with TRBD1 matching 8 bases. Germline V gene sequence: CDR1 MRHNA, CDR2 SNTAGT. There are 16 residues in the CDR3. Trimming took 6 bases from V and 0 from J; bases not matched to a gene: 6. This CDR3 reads CASSETGDTNTGELFF. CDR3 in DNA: TGTGCCAGCAGCGAGACAGGGGACACGAACACCGGGGAGCTGTTTTTT.

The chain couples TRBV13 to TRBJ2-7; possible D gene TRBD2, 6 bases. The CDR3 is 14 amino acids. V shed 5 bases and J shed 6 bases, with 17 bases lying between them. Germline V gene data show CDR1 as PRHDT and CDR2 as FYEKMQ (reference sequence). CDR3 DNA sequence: TGTGCCAGCAGCCGTGGGACTGGCGGGACCGAGCAGTACTTC. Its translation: CASSRGTGGTEQYF.

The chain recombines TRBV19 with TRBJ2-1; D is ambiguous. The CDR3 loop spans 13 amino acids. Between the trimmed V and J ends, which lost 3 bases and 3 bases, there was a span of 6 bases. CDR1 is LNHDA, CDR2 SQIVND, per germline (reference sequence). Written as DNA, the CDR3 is TGTGCCAGTAGTATTGGTAGCTACAATGAGCAGTTCTTC. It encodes CASSIGSYNEQFF.

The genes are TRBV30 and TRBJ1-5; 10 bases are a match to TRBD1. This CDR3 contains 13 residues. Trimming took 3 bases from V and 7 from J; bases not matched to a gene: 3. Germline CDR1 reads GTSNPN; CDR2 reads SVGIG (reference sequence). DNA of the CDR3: TGTGCCTGGAGGGACAGGGGGGGACAGCCCCAGCATTTT. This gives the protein CAWRDRGGQPQHF.

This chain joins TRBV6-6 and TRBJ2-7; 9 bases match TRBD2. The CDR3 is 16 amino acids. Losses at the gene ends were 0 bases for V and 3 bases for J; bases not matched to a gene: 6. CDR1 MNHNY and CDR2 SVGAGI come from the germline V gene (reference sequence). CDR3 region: CASSYSQREALYEQYF. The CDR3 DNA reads TGTGCCAGCAGTTACTCCCAGCGGGAGGCACTCTACGAGCAGTACTTC.

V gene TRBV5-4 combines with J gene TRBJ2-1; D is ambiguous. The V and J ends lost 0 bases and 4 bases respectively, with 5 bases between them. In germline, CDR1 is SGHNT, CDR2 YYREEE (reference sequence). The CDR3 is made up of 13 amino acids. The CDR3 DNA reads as TGTGCCAGCAGCTTGGCTAGTTACAATGAGCAGTTCTTC. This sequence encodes CASSLASYNEQFF. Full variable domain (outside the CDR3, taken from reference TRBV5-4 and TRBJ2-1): ETGVTQSPTHLIKTRGQQVTLRCSSQSGHNTVSWYQQALGQGPQFIFQYYREEENGRGNFPPRFSGLQFPNYSSELNVNALELDDSALYLCASSLASYNEQFFGPGTRLTVL.

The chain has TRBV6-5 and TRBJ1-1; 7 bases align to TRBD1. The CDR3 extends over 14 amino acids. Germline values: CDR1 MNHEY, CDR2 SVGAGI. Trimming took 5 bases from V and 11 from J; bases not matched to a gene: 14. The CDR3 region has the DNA TGTGCCAGCAGTCCACCGACAGGGTCTGGGGGCGCTTTCTTT. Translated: CASSPPTGSGGAFF.

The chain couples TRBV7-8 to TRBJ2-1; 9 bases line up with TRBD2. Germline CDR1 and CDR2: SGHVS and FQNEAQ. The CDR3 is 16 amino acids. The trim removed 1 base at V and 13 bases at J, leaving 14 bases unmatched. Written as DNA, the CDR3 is TGTGCCAGCAGCTTAGGAGGGGGGGGACTAGCAGCGGGACAGTTCTTC. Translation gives CASSLGGGGLAAGQFF. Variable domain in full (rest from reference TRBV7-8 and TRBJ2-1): GAGVSQSPRYKVAKRGQDVALRCDPISGHVSLFWYQQALGQGPEFLTYFQNEAQLDKSGLPSDRFFAERPEGSVSTLKIQRTQQEDSAVYLCASSLGGGGLAAGQFFGPGTRLTVL.

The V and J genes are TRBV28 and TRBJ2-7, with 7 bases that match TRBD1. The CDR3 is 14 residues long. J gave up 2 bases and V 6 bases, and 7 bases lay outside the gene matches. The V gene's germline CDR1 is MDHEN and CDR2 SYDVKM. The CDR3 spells CASRFVDRAYEQYF. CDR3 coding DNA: TGTGCCAGCAGATTCGTAGACAGGGCCTACGAGCAGTACTTC.

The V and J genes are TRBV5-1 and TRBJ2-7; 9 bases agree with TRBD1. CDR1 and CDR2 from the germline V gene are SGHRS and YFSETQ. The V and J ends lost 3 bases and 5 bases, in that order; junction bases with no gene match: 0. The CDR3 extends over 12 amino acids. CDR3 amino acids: CASSWTGDEQYF. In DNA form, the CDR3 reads TGCGCCAGCAGCTGGACAGGGGACGAGCAGTACTTC.

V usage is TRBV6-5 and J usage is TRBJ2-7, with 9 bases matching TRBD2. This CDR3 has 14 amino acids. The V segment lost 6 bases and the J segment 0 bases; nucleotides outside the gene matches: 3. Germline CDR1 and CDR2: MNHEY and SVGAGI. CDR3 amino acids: CASRRTSDSYEQYF. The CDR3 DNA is TGTGCCAGCAGAAGGACTAGCGACTCCTACGAGCAGTACTTC.

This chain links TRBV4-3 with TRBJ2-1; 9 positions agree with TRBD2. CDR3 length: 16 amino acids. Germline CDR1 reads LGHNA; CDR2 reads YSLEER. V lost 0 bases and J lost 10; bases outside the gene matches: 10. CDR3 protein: CASSQDLGGGAEEQFF. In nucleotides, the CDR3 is TGCGCCAGCAGCCAAGACTTGGGCGGGGGGGCAGAAGAGCAGTTCTTC.